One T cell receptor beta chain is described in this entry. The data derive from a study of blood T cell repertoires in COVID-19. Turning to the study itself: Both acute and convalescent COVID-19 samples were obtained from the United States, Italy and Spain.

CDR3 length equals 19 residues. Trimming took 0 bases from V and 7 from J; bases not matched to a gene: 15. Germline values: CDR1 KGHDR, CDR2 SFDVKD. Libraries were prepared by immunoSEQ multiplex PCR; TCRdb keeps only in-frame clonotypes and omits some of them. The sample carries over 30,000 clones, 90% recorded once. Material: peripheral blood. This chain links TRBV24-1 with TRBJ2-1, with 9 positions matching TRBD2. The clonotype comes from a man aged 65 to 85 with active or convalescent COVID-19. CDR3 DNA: TGTGCCACCAGTGATTTGCCCCTGTCTAGCGGGATAAAGTGGAATGAGCAGTTCTTC. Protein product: CATSDLPLSSGIKWNEQFF.